Each of the 21 T cell receptor beta chains below was sequenced from the same sample in a study of CD8 T cells in Susac syndrome. The RNA input was 0.5 to 1 ug, and it was reverse transcribed with random hexamers. In TCRdb, the immunoSEQ multiplex PCR reads were re-called with MiXCR into one record per CDR3 protein. The sample has about 210,000 distinct CDR3 sequences, around 93% seen once. Sequencing used CD4+ T cells from PBMCs. The receptors were sampled from a human donor with Susac syndrome.

The chain is built from TRBV11-1 and TRBJ2-2, with D possibly being TRBD1 (6 bases). CDR1 and CDR2 from the germline V gene are SGHAT and FQDESV (reference sequence). The CDR3 spans 14 residues. V gave up 7 bases and J gave up 1 base, with 10 bases separating them. The CDR3 region is CASTIQGNTGELFF. DNA of the CDR3: TGTGCCAGCACCATACAGGGGAACACCGGGGAGCTGTTTTTT.

The rearrangement uses TRBV6-2 or TRBV6-3 and TRBJ2-7; 9 bases align to TRBD2. With V trimmed by 7 bases and J by 6 bases, 4 bases remained unmatched. Looked up from germline, CDR1 is MNHEY and CDR2 is SVGEGT. The CDR3 loop spans 12 amino acids. CDR3 residues: CASTKRGAEQYF. CDR3 nucleotide sequence: TGTGCCAGCACCAAGCGGGGGGCCGAGCAGTACTTC.

The J gene is TRBJ2-2, the V gene TRBV9, with a weak D call TRBD1 (6 bases). Germline-derived CDR1 and CDR2 are SGDLS and YYNGEE. The CDR3 extends over 14 amino acids. Trimming removed 3 bases at V and 4 bases at J, with 10 bases between. The DNA of the CDR3 is TGTGCCAGCAGCGCGACAGGACGCACCGGGGAGCTGTTTTTT. Translating it yields CASSATGRTGELFF. The variable domain in full, with the rest retrieved from reference TRBV9 and TRBJ2-2, is DSGVTQTPKHLITATGQRVTLRCSPRSGDLSVYWYQQSLDQGLQFLIQYYNGEERAKGNILERFSAQQFPDLHSELNLSSLELGDSALYFCASSATGRTGELFFGEGSRLTVL.

This rearrangement joins TRBV20-1 to TRBJ1-1; the D gene is possibly TRBD1 (6 bases). Germline V lookup: CDR1 DFQATT, CDR2 SNEGSKA (reference sequence). Trimming shortened V by 6 bases and J by 4 bases, and 18 bases separated the two germline ends. The CDR3 is made up of 14 amino acids. The CDR3 here is CSAVPGAGVTEAFF. As DNA, the CDR3 is TGCAGTGCGGTGCCGGGAGCAGGGGTCACTGAAGCTTTCTTT.

V usage is TRBV7-8 and J usage is TRBJ1-6; D gene unclear. CDR3 length: 15 amino acids. Trimming cost V 3 bases and J 10 bases, with 16 bases left between them. In germline, CDR1 is SGHVS, CDR2 FQNEAQ. As DNA, the CDR3 is TGTGCCAGCAGCTTGGGAGGGAATCGCAACTCACCCCTCCACTTT. Translated: CASSLGGNRNSPLHF.

V and J are TRBV9 and TRBJ2-1; the D gene is possibly TRBD2 (6 bases). Trimming stripped 0 bases from V and 5 bases from J, with 18 bases between. This CDR3 region has 17 residues. The germline V gene encodes CDR1 SGDLS and CDR2 YYNGEE. The CDR3: CASSVEFRGGGNNEQFF. The CDR3 DNA is TGTGCCAGCAGCGTAGAATTTCGAGGTGGGGGGAACAATGAGCAGTTCTTC.

The chain links TRBV7-9 to TRBJ2-5; tentatively, D is TRBD1 or TRBD2 (5 bases each). The CDR3 totals 14 residues. Trimming removed 5 bases at V and 0 bases at J, with 10 bases between. CDR1 SEHNR and CDR2 FQNEAQ come from the germline V gene (reference sequence). CDR3 protein: CASSVGDYQETQYF. CDR3 DNA: TGTGCCAGCAGCGTGGGGGATTACCAAGAGACCCAGTACTTC.

This chain joins TRBV30 and TRBJ1-1, with D maybe TRBD1 (6 bases). The CDR3 runs 16 residues. Germline V gene sequence: CDR1 GTSNPN, CDR2 SVGIG (reference sequence). V shed 0 bases and J shed 2 bases, with 16 bases lying between them. This CDR3 reads CAWSVTQPTGNTEAFF. The CDR3, as DNA: TGTGCCTGGAGTGTTACACAGCCGACAGGAAACACTGAAGCTTTCTTT. The variable domain in full, completed from reference TRBV30 and TRBJ1-1, reads SQTIHQWPATLVQPVGSPLSLECTVEGTSNPNLYWYRQAAGRGLQLLFYSVGIGQISSEVPQNLSASRPQDRQFILSSKKLLLSDSGFYLCAWSVTQPTGNTEAFFGQGTRLTVV.

V is TRBV7-2 and J is TRBJ2-7, with D possibly called TRBD1 or TRBD2 (5 bases each). The V end lost 0 bases, the J end lost 3 bases, and 18 bases lay between the germline ends. Germline V CDR1 and CDR2: SGHTA, FQGNSA. The CDR3 length is 17 residues. The CDR3 loop reads CASSLARGATRDYEQYF. CDR3 DNA sequence: TGTGCCAGCAGCTTAGCGAGGGGCGCCACACGGGACTACGAGCAGTACTTC.

The chain recombines TRBV28 with TRBJ2-7, with 12 nucleotides matching TRBD1. This CDR3 is 15 amino acids long. The trim removed 7 bases at V and 4 bases at J, leaving 8 bases unmatched. CDR1 and CDR2 from the germline V gene are MDHEN and SYDVKM. CDR3 amino acids: CASNLSGQGAYEQYF. CDR3 DNA sequence: TGTGCCAGCAACCTATCGGGACAGGGGGCGTACGAGCAGTACTTC.

This chain uses TRBV10-3 with TRBJ1-1; perhaps TRBD1 as D (5 bases). V lost 6 bases to trimming and J lost 9 bases, with 17 bases between them. The CDR3 spans 13 residues. Germline V gene lookup returns CDR1 ENHRY and CDR2 SYGVKD. CDR3 residues: CAISGDSPGKAFF. The DNA of the CDR3 is TGTGCCATCAGCGGAGACAGTCCCGGTAAAGCTTTCTTT.

This rearrangement joins TRBV4-1 to TRBJ1-1; D unclear. Per germline, CDR1 MGHRA and CDR2 YSYEKL. The V gene lost 3 bases and the J gene lost 4 bases, with 12 bases spanning the gap. The CDR3 is 14 residues long. CDR3: CASSHAGMGTEAFF. The CDR3 coding sequence is TGCGCCAGCAGCCATGCGGGCATGGGCACTGAAGCTTTCTTT.

The V gene is TRBV4-3, the J gene TRBJ2-5, with D perhaps TRBD1 or TRBD2 (6 bases each). Germline CDR1 reads LGHNA; CDR2 reads YSLEER. The CDR3 is made up of 14 amino acids. Trimming cost V 1 base and J 4 bases, with 10 bases left between them. The CDR3 nucleotides read TGCGCCAGCAGCCAAGCGGGGGCACGAGAGACCCAGTACTTC. Encoded protein: CASSQAGARETQYF.

V and J are TRBV20-1 and TRBJ2-5, with TRBD2 matching 8 bases. V gave up 5 bases and J gave up 5 bases; unmatched junction bases: 7. There are 13 residues in the CDR3. Germline CDR1 DFQATT, CDR2 SNEGSKA (reference sequence). CDR3 sequence: CSAPRPSGETQYF. CDR3 nucleotides: TGCAGTGCTCCTCGGCCTAGCGGGGAGACCCAGTACTTC.

J is TRBJ2-1 and V is TRBV20-1; D is undetermined. The germline CDR1 and CDR2 sequences are DFQATT and SNEGSKA (reference sequence). Deletions cut 0 bases from V and 7 bases from J, with 7 bases between. This CDR3 has 12 residues. CDR3 in amino acids: CSARDPRNEQFF. The CDR3 region has the DNA TGCAGTGCTAGAGATCCGAGAAATGAGCAGTTCTTC.

CDR3 residues: CASSLPLPGASTDTQYF. DNA of the CDR3: TGTGCCAGCAGCTTGCCCTTGCCAGGGGCTAGCACAGATACGCAGTATTTT. The chain recombines TRBV5-4 with TRBJ2-3, with TRBD1 as a possible D gene (6 bases). The CDR3 has 17 amino acids. With 1 base removed from V and 0 bases from J, the gap between germline ends came to 15 bases. Per the germline V gene, CDR1 is SGHNT and CDR2 is YYREEE (reference sequence).

V usage is TRBV2 and J usage is TRBJ2-5; no clear D gene. V dropped 6 bases and J dropped 5 bases, with 10 bases sitting between them. The germline CDR1 and CDR2 sequences are SNHLY and FYNNEI. The length of the CDR3 is 12 residues. The CDR3 region has the DNA TGTGCCAGCAGGGGGTGGCAGGAGACCCAGTACTTC. Translating gives CASRGWQETQYF.

This rearrangement joins TRBV5-1 to TRBJ1-4; D not certain. Looked up from germline, CDR1 is SGHRS and CDR2 is YFSETQ. Trimming cost V 0 bases and J 8 bases, with 17 bases left between them. This CDR3 comprises 16 residues. The CDR3 sequence: CASSLDAGAFGEKLFF. CDR3 in DNA: TGCGCCAGCAGCTTGGATGCCGGAGCATTTGGGGAAAAACTGTTTTTT.

The chain is built from TRBV7-2 and TRBJ1-2; perhaps TRBD1 as D (5 bases). V gave up 4 bases and J gave up 1 base, with 13 bases separating them. Germline V gene lookup returns CDR1 SGHTA and CDR2 FQGNSA. The CDR3 sequence is 15 residues long. CDR3 amino acids: CASSWGGDLNYGYTF. The CDR3, as DNA: TGTGCCAGCAGCTGGGGCGGGGATCTTAACTATGGCTACACCTTC.

This clonotype was seen just once. The chain joins TRBV30 to TRBJ1-5; unclear D gene. CDR3 length: 14 amino acids. CDR1 GTSNPN and CDR2 SVGIG come from the germline V gene (reference sequence). Trimming took 2 bases from V and 0 from J, leaving 8 bases between them. CDR3 amino acids: CAWSWEGSNQPQHF. The CDR3, as DNA: TGTGCCTGGAGTTGGGAGGGTAGCAATCAGCCCCAGCATTTT.

The chain uses TRBV11-3 and TRBJ2-5, with D possibly being TRBD2 (7 bases). CDR3 length: 14 amino acids. Germline lookup yields CDR1 SGHNT and CDR2 YENEEA. The ends were cut back, 3 bases at V and 1 base at J, with 9 bases in the middle. The CDR3 reads CASSFRGAQETQYF. CDR3 DNA sequence: TGTGCCAGCAGCTTTCGGGGGGCCCAAGAGACCCAGTACTTC. Looking up the rest from reference TRBV11-3 and TRBJ2-5 gives the full variable domain: EAGVVQSPRYKIIEKKQPVAFWCNPISGHNTLYWYLQNLGQGPELLIRYENEEAVDDSQLPKDRFSAERLKGVDSTLKIQPAELGDSAVYLCASSFRGAQETQYFGPGTRLLVL.